The 23 T cell receptor beta chains given below trace back to one sample, sequenced in a study of graft-versus-host responses after intestinal transplantation. Method: immunoSEQ multiplex PCR; TCRdb's copy keeps in-frame clones and lacks some. The data show 100,000 or so clones, about 90% seen once. Antigens of these TCRs are unknown. The source material was unstimulated CD4+ T cells sorted from spleen or lymph node cells, sampled before transplant. Every receptor here comes from a human donor who was the organ donor for an intestinal transplant.

The J gene is TRBJ2-3, the V gene TRBV7-9, with 7 bases matching TRBD2. Germline-derived CDR1 and CDR2 are SEHNR and FQNEAQ (reference sequence). CDR3 length: 17 amino acids. With V trimmed by 0 bases and J by 2 bases, 8 bases remained unmatched. CDR3 sequence: CASSLAKAGPSTDTQYF. The CDR3 bases are TGTGCCAGCAGCTTAGCGAAAGCGGGGCCATCCACAGATACGCAGTATTTT.

This clone was found once. This rearrangement joins TRBV2 to TRBJ1-6, with D uncertain. Germline V gene lookup returns CDR1 SNHLY and CDR2 FYNNEI. CDR3 size: 12 residues. V was shortened by 9 bases and J by 6 bases, with 9 bases between the two germline ends. The CDR3 DNA follows: TGTGCCAGGAGACTGACTAATTCACCCCTCCACTTT. Protein: CARRLTNSPLHF.

CDR3 sequence reads: CASSSRTGWNEQYF. CDR3 coding DNA: TGTGCCAGTAGTTCAAGGACAGGGTGGAACGAGCAGTACTTC. The chain employs TRBV19 and TRBJ2-7, with TRBD1 matching over 8 bases. The CDR3 extends over 14 amino acids. Per germline, CDR1 LNHDA and CDR2 SQIVND (reference sequence). The V gene end was trimmed by 5 bases and the J gene end by 5 bases; junction bases not matched to a gene: 8.

The chain links TRBV28 to TRBJ2-2; 8 bases are a match to TRBD2. Germline CDR1 is MDHEN and CDR2 is SYDVKM. Trimming at V came to 7 bases and at J to 6 bases, leaving 7 bases not matched to a gene. The CDR3 is made up of 14 amino acids. Here the CDR3 DNA reads TGTGCCAGCACGACGGGACTAGTGGCCGGGGAGCTGTTTTTT. The encoded protein is CASTTGLVAGELFF.

The chain employs TRBV9 and TRBJ1-2, with 7 bases that match TRBD1. CDR1 is SGDLS and CDR2 is YYNGEE in the germline V gene. This CDR3 has 17 residues. Germline trimming cut 1 base from V and 4 bases from J; bases unmatched to any gene: 13. CDR3 amino acids: CASSVTLTGDGSYGYTF. CDR3 sequence (DNA): TGTGCCAGCAGCGTAACTCTCACAGGGGATGGTTCCTATGGCTACACCTTC.

This clone was found a few times. The chain uses TRBV28 and TRBJ1-1; no firm D call. The V gene's germline CDR1 is MDHEN and CDR2 SYDVKM. The CDR3 runs 11 residues. V was shortened by 8 bases and J by 5 bases, with 9 bases between the two germline ends. The CDR3 region has the DNA TGTGCCAGCGCGGGAGCGACTGAAGCTTTCTTT. Amino acid sequence: CASAGATEAFF.

The chain couples TRBV9 to TRBJ2-3, with D maybe TRBD2 (5 bases). The CDR3 has 15 amino acids. V lost 4 bases and J lost 2, with 14 bases in between. Per germline, CDR1 SGDLS and CDR2 YYNGEE. CDR3 DNA sequence: TGTGCCAGCAGCCCCGAAGAGGGAACCACAGATACGCAGTATTTT. Residues: CASSPEEGTTDTQYF.

The chain employs TRBV5-1 and TRBJ2-7; 9 nucleotides match TRBD1. Germline CDR1 and CDR2: SGHRS and YFSETQ. There are 16 residues in the CDR3. The junction had 8 bases not matched to a gene; V was cut back by 4 bases and J by 0 bases. CDR3 residues: CASSIIQGAGSYEQYF. The CDR3 region has the DNA TGCGCCAGCAGCATAATACAGGGGGCGGGCTCCTACGAGCAGTACTTC.

The CDR3 DNA is TGTGCCTGGAGATCAAACAGGGGGCTTAGGTCACCCCTCCACTTT. The encoded protein is CAWRSNRGLRSPLHF. The chain employs TRBV30 and TRBJ1-6; 9 bases agree with TRBD1. This CDR3 comprises 15 residues. Germline loops: CDR1 GTSNPN, CDR2 SVGIG (reference sequence). The trim removed 3 bases at V and 10 bases at J, leaving 10 bases unmatched.

This rearrangement joins TRBV19 to TRBJ2-3; 8 nucleotides line up with TRBD1. The V segment lost 4 bases and the J segment 0 bases; nucleotides outside the gene matches: 0. CDR1 and CDR2 (germline): LNHDA, SQIVND (reference sequence). The CDR3 covers 14 residues. In DNA, the CDR3 is TGTGCCAGTAGTAGGACAGGGAGCACAGATACGCAGTATTTT. Protein sequence: CASSRTGSTDTQYF.

The chain uses TRBV6-5 and TRBJ1-6, with 7 nucleotides matching TRBD1. The trim removed 5 bases at V and 10 bases at J, leaving 5 bases unmatched. Germline-derived CDR1 and CDR2 are MNHEY and SVGAGI. There are 13 residues in the CDR3. The CDR3 coding sequence is TGTGCCAGCAGTCTCACAGGGGAATCACCCCTCCACTTT. This encodes CASSLTGESPLHF.

The chain joins TRBV4-1 to TRBJ2-1; D might be TRBD1 (6 bases). This CDR3 is built from 14 residues. Germline assignment: CDR1 MGHRA and CDR2 YSYEKL. Trimming cost V 0 bases and J 10 bases, with 13 bases left between them. The CDR3 DNA sequence: TGCGCCAGCAGCCAAGACTACAGGGTAGAGGAGCAGTTCTTC. Its translation is CASSQDYRVEEQFF.

V gene TRBV28 combines with J gene TRBJ2-7, with 9 bases lining up with TRBD1. The length of the CDR3 is 15 residues. Germline V gene lookup returns CDR1 MDHEN and CDR2 SYDVKM. Germline trimming cut 5 bases from V and 2 bases from J; bases unmatched to any gene: 7. CDR3 amino acids: CASSRLGQGPYEQYF. The CDR3, as DNA: TGTGCCAGCAGTCGGCTCGGACAGGGGCCCTACGAGCAGTACTTC.

This clone was detected only once. This chain links TRBV6-1 with TRBJ2-3, with a tentative D call TRBD2 (6 bases). This CDR3 region has 16 residues. Trimming left V 3 bases short and J 1 base short, with 14 bases between. Germline CDR1 reads MNHNS; CDR2 reads SASEGT. The DNA for the CDR3 is TGTGCCAGCAGTGACGGGGCCTGGAGGGGCACAGATACGCAGTATTTT. Amino acids: CASSDGAWRGTDTQYF.

The chain joins TRBV6-1 to TRBJ1-6, with D tentatively TRBD1 (5 bases). This CDR3 is 14 amino acids long. V was pared by 6 bases and J by 6 bases, with 12 bases between. The germline gives CDR1 MNHNS, CDR2 SASEGT. In nucleotides, the CDR3 is TGTGCCAGCAGGACTTGGACAATTAATTCACCCCTCCACTTT. Residues: CASRTWTINSPLHF.

J is TRBJ1-1 and V is TRBV20-1; D call uncertain. Trimming left V 3 bases short and J 5 bases short, with 7 bases between. The CDR3 runs 11 residues. Germline CDR1 and CDR2: DFQATT and SNEGSKA (reference sequence). CDR3 in amino acids: CSASVVTEAFF. CDR3 nucleotide sequence: TGCAGTGCTAGTGTCGTAACTGAAGCTTTCTTT.

The rearrangement links TRBV25-1 to TRBJ1-4; weak D call: TRBD1 (6 bases). The CDR3 runs 16 residues. The germline CDR1 and CDR2 sequences are MGHDK and SYGVNS. Trimming cost V 3 bases and J 7 bases, with 18 bases left between them. CDR3 DNA sequence: TGTGCCAGCAGTGAGAGTCTGGGGGGCTTGGGTGAAAAACTGTTTTTT. Translation gives CASSESLGGLGEKLFF.

The V and J genes are TRBV7-8 and TRBJ2-7, with a tentative D call TRBD2 (5 bases). The CDR3 totals 15 residues. Per the germline V gene, CDR1 is SGHVS and CDR2 is FQNEAQ. V lost 6 bases and J lost 3, with 18 bases in between. The CDR3 nucleotides are TGTGCCAGCAGTCCCAGGAGGCTAGCACTCTACGAGCAGTACTTC. It codes for CASSPRRLALYEQYF.

V usage is TRBV6-1 and J usage is TRBJ2-6, with D uncertain. Germline CDR1 and CDR2: MNHNS and SASEGT. The CDR3 has 16 residues. Trimming pared 1 base from V and 2 bases from J, leaving 9 bases between. The CDR3 region is CASSEGFNPGANVLTF. The DNA of the CDR3 is TGTGCCAGCAGTGAAGGATTCAACCCTGGGGCCAACGTCCTGACTTTC.

The chain links TRBV4-2 to TRBJ1-4; no definite D call. V shed 3 bases and J shed 4 bases, with 12 bases lying between them. The V gene's germline CDR1 is LGHNA and CDR2 YNFKEQ. The CDR3 length is 15 residues. For the CDR3, the DNA is TGTGCCAGCAGCCAGGGGTCAAGGGATAATGAAAAACTGTTTTTT. Its translation: CASSQGSRDNEKLFF.

The CDR3: CASSSGTGYYNEQFF. CDR3 in DNA: TGTGCCAGCAGCTCCGGGACAGGTTACTACAATGAGCAGTTCTTC. The V gene is TRBV7-3, the J gene TRBJ2-1; TRBD1 agrees at 8 bases. The V gene end was trimmed by 4 bases and the J gene end by 3 bases; junction bases not matched to a gene: 5. The CDR3 length is 15 residues. The V gene's germline CDR1 is SGHTA and CDR2 FQGTGA.

The rearrangement joins TRBV5-6 to TRBJ2-7, with 9 positions matching TRBD1. Germline V gene lookup returns CDR1 SGHDT and CDR2 YYEEEE. The CDR3 length is 13 residues. V dropped 3 bases and J dropped 2; count of bases not matched to a gene: 0. CDR3 sequence reads: CASSWDRAYEQYF. The CDR3 nucleotides read TGTGCCAGCAGCTGGGACAGGGCCTACGAGCAGTACTTC.

This clone came up once. The chain is built from TRBV5-1 and TRBJ1-1; the D is unclear. The germline CDR1 and CDR2 sequences are SGHRS and YFSETQ. This CDR3 is built from 11 residues. Trimming left V 5 bases short and J 11 bases short, with 13 bases between. The CDR3 nucleotides read TGCGCCAGCAGACTCGGCCGAAAGGCTTTCTTT. Translation: CASRLGRKAFF.